This T cell receptor (beta chain) appears in the sequencing data of a study of monozygotic twins with inflammatory bowel disease (dated by TCRdb to between 2017 and 2020). For the study in its entirety: In total, around 30 monozygotic twin pairs made up the full study: 19 Danish pairs, all IBD-discordant, plus nine German pairs, of which four were IBD-concordant and five were IBD-discordant. Each individual had, on average, about 151 000 unique TCRalpha sequences and 181 000 unique TCRbeta sequences available for analysis. The search for disease-associated traits relied mainly on comparing IBD patients with their genetically identical healthy co-twins within discordant pairs. Findings and caveats that apply to the study as a whole: No single strong signal or clonotype linked to IBD turned up in the results, so the idea that one exists was not supported. Compared with healthy twins, IBD patients shared fewer clonotypes with other individuals, and the difference was most pronounced in patients with signs of disease activity. Because patients received different immunosuppressive treatments, the repertoires may have picked up extra background noise and variability between individuals. No difference in repertoire similarity was observed between concordant and discordant twins, possibly owing to limited statistical power. A decrease in TCRbeta repertoire diversity, as measured by inverse Simpson index, was observed in IBD patients compared with their healthy co-twins. The analysis was unable to tell apart different T cell subtypes.

Via the germline V gene (reference sequence), CDR1 is MNHEY and CDR2 SMNVEV. The CDR3 spans 14 residues, from the cysteine through the phenylalanine. The protein alone is recorded here. With respect to this clonotype: It lacks a known antigen.

Library preparation employed 5' RACE. Each TCR library was prepared from about 3.5 ug of total RNA. cDNA was synthesized with SMARTScribe reverse transcriptase in eight separate reactions per sample. Unique molecular identifiers containing a 6-nucleotide sample barcode were introduced through template switching during cDNA synthesis. Two nested PCRs of about 16 and 10 cycles amplified the TCRalpha and TCRbeta cDNA, and bead purification followed each PCR. Before amplification, the cDNA was treated with uracil DNA-glycosylase and purified using the QIAquick PCR purification kit. The second PCR was the step at which Illumina TruSeq-compatible adapters and sample-specific barcodes were added. Library quality and concentration were assessed using TapeStation and Qubit, and about 5 ng of each library was pooled. Pooled libraries were sequenced on an Illumina HiSeq2500 single-index Rapid Run with 2 x 100 bp reads and custom sequencing primers. Per the source publication's procedure: MiGEC version 1.2.6 was used for UMI-based consensus assembly, which corrected PCR and sequencing errors. V(D)J alignment, clonotype assembly and CDR3 extraction were performed with MiXCR version 2.1.1. Normalisation of gene usage, clonotype sharing and MAIT/NKT TCR abundance was achieved by analysing the top 1000, 10 000 and 20 000 clonotypes per sample. After downsampling to 27 000 UMIs, diversity was calculated as the inverse Simpson index using the vegan R package. Paired Mann-Whitney U tests were applied to discordant twin pairs, and Benjamini-Hochberg correction was used for multiple testing. TCRdb reprocessed the reads and assigns one entry to each CDR3 protein sequence, leaving out DNA. It is TCRdb's table, rather than the study itself, that gives the V and J calls and clone size. The sample table gives around 99,000 distinct CDR3 sequences. The ten largest clones take up about an eighth of the sample.

From each donor, a roughly 2.5 ml peripheral blood sample was drawn into PAXgene tubes and stored at -80 degrees C. Without any T cell sorting, total RNA was extracted from whole blood using the PAXgene blood miRNA kit on an automated QIAcube. Deep TCRalpha and TCRbeta repertoire profiling with unique molecular barcoding was performed on peripheral blood of monozygotic twin pairs concordant or discordant for inflammatory bowel disease. Smoking habits were recorded for all twin pairs, and each individual was classified as a current, former or never smoker. This TCR derives from a human donor with ulcerative colitis or Crohn's disease, or a healthy co-twin of an affected twin (not recorded which). The V and J genes are TRBV27 and TRBJ1-5; with no DNA, the TCRdb D assignment of TRBD1 cannot be verified. Source material: blood. The CDR3 is CASSLWGARQPQHF.